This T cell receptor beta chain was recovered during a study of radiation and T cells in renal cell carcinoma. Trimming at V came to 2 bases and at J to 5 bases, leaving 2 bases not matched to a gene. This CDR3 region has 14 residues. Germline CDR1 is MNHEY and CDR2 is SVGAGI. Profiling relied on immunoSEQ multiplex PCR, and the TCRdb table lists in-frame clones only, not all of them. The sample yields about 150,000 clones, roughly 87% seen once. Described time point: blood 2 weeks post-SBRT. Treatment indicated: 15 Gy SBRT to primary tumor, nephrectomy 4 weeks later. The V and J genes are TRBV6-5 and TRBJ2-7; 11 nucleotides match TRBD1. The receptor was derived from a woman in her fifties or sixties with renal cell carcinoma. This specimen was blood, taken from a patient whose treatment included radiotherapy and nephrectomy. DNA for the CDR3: TGTGCCAGCAGTTACGGGGACAGGGGGAACGAGCAGTACTTC. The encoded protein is CASSYGDRGNEQYF.